This is a list of T cell receptor beta chains from one sample in a study of T cells in Graves' hyperthyroidism and ophthalmopathy. TCRdb fed the multiplex PCR reads into MiXCR, producing one record per CDR3 protein. The data contain a few hundred thousand distinct CDR3 sequences, less than 20% of them seen just once; the ten biggest clones take up around 7.5%. The sample was blood. The receptors were gathered from a woman in her 30s with Graves' hyperthyroidism. Both conserved end residues are part of each CDR3. D genes are given only for firm matches. Clone size appears in some rows only: once, few, many, or a class for an expanded clone.

d_call clone_size j_call v_call cdr3_aa cdr3_nt
TRBD2 few TRBJ2-7 TRBV5-1 CASSLGGSGTYEQYF TGCGCCAGCAGCTTGGGGGGTAGCGGGACCTACGAGCAGTACTTC
TRBD1 many TRBJ1-5 TRBV6-2/TRBV6-3 CASSYSLEFTGGNQPQHF TGTGCCAGCAGTTACTCTTTGGAGTTTACAGGGGGCAATCAGCCCCAGCATTTT
TRBD1 NA TRBJ1-1 TRBV6-2/TRBV6-3 CASTYQTGTGNTEAFF TGTGCCAGCACCTATCAAACCGGGACAGGGAACACTGAAGCTTTCTTT
NA many TRBJ1-1 TRBV28 CASRVGTLNTEAFF TGTGCCAGCAGAGTCGGGACACTGAACACTGAAGCTTTCTTT
NA many TRBJ2-1 TRBV5-1 CASSLPGTQYNEQFF TGCGCCAGCAGCTTGCCCGGGACACAGTACAATGAGCAGTTCTTC
NA NA TRBJ1-1 TRBV5-1 CATSRQDTTEAFF TGCGCCACCTCACGACAGGATACGACTGAAGCTTTCTTT
NA NA TRBJ2-2 TRBV4-3 CASSPLQNSGELFF TGCGCCAGCAGCCCTTTACAGAACAGCGGGGAGCTGTTTTTT
NA NA TRBJ1-5 TRBV27 CASSPAWASRDQPQHF TGTGCCAGCAGTCCCGCTTGGGCCAGTCGGGATCAGCCCCAGCATTTT
TRBD2 NA TRBJ2-5 TRBV2 CASSRRERSGETQYF TGTGCCAGCAGTCGGCGGGAGCGGTCTGGGGAGACCCAGTACTTC
NA NA TRBJ2-1 TRBV12-3/TRBV12-4 CASSLTRNGGTDNEQFF TGTGCCAGCAGTTTAACGAGGAATGGCGGGACTGACAATGAGCAGTTCTTC
NA many TRBJ2-1 TRBV18 CASSPPSKNEQFF TGTGCCAGCTCACCACCGTCGAAAAATGAGCAGTTCTTC
NA many TRBJ2-3 TRBV18 CASSPLGIPDTQYF TGTGCCAGCTCACCGTTGGGGATACCAGATACGCAGTATTTT
TRBD1 many TRBJ2-7 TRBV5-5 CASGQEQYF TGTGCCAGCGGACAGGAACAGTACTTC
NA many TRBJ2-5 TRBV20-1 CSARVPGVETQYF TGCAGTGCTAGAGTCCCGGGGGTGGAGACCCAGTACTTC
NA many TRBJ1-6 TRBV11-2 CASSPSRTRSPLHF TGTGCCAGCAGCCCGTCACGTACCCGTTCACCCCTCCACTTT
NA NA TRBJ2-7 TRBV2 CAVVGDEQYF TGTGCCGTAGTGGGGGACGAGCAGTACTTC
NA many TRBJ1-1 TRBV20-1 CSASGDAEAFF TGCAGTGCCTCGGGCGATGCTGAAGCTTTCTTT
TRBD1 many TRBJ1-2 TRBV5-1 CAKPGQVDGYTF TGCGCCAAACCTGGACAGGTCGATGGCTACACCTTC
NA many TRBJ1-4 TRBV30 CAWRAQSSEKLFF TGTGCCTGGAGAGCACAGTCGAGTGAAAAACTGTTTTTT
TRBD1 many TRBJ2-3 TRBV20-1 CSAGQGYPPDTQYF TGCAGTGCAGGACAGGGGTACCCACCAGATACGCAGTATTTT
NA many TRBJ2-1 TRBV7-9 CANNPELEQFF TGTGCCAACAACCCCGAGTTAGAGCAGTTCTTC
TRBD2 many TRBJ2-3 TRBV28 CASSSEGGASDTQYF TGTGCCAGCAGTTCGGAGGGAGGGGCGTCAGATACGCAGTATTTT
TRBD2 NA TRBJ2-7 TRBV12-3/TRBV12-4 CASSPRRGGAYEQCF TGTGCCAGCAGTCCCCGACGCGGGGGGGCCTACGAGCAGTGCTTC
TRBD1 many TRBJ2-7 TRBV6-1 CASTRDSSLYEQYF TGTGCCAGCACCCGGGACAGCTCACTTTACGAGCAGTACTTC
TRBD2 NA TRBJ2-1 TRBV19 CASSIGSSGRYYNEQFF TGTGCCAGTAGTATAGGGTCCAGCGGGAGGTACTACAATGAGCAGTTCTTC
TRBD2 many TRBJ2-1 TRBV5-1 CASSRGSGGYNEQFF TGCGCCAGCAGCCGAGGTAGCGGGGGATACAATGAGCAGTTCTTC
NA many TRBJ2-1 TRBV28 CASSTEAGVEEQFF TGTGCCAGCAGTACGGAGGCAGGGGTGGAGGAGCAGTTCTTC
TRBD2 many TRBJ2-1 TRBV3-1 CASSHDAGGHYNEQFF TGTGCCAGCAGCCACGACGCGGGAGGGCACTACAATGAGCAGTTCTTC
NA NA TRBJ2-7 TRBV29-1 CSVEGGQGGGYEQYF TGCAGCGTTGAAGGAGGGCAGGGTGGTGGGTATGAGCAGTACTTC
NA many TRBJ2-7 TRBV30 CAWSRPLNRYEQYF TGTGCCTGGAGTAGGCCGTTGAATAGATACGAGCAGTACTTC
TRBD1 NA TRBJ2-1 TRBV20-1 CSARSDRGGYNNEQFF TGCAGTGCTAGATCGGACAGGGGAGGCTATAACAATGAGCAGTTCTTC
TRBD1 many TRBJ2-7 TRBV6-2/TRBV6-3 CASRTGTGSYEQYF TGTGCCAGCAGGACCGGGACAGGGTCGTACGAGCAGTACTTC
NA many TRBJ2-5 TRBV30 CAWRRAEQETQYF TGTGCCTGGAGGAGGGCAGAACAAGAGACCCAGTACTTC
NA few TRBJ1-2 TRBV29-1 CSVESGLRRGYTF TGCAGCGTTGAATCCGGTCTCAGAAGAGGCTACACCTTC
NA NA TRBJ2-1 TRBV7-2 CASSAQNRGPTRLTGDEQFF TGTGCCAGCAGCGCTCAAAATCGAGGCCCGACTAGGCTTACAGGCGATGAGCAGTTCTTC
NA NA TRBJ1-1 TRBV29-1 CSVVAGTNTEAFF TGCAGCGTTGTGGCAGGTACCAACACTGAAGCTTTCTTT
NA NA TRBJ2-3 TRBV7-6 CASSSPMGGKADTRYF TGTGCCAGCAGCTCACCAATGGGCGGGAAGGCAGATACGCGGTATTTT
TRBD1 NA TRBJ1-1 TRBV6-1 CASRLTGTEAFF TGTGCCAGCAGATTGACAGGGACCGAAGCTTTCTTT
TRBD1 NA TRBJ1-6 TRBV13 CASSVTGTGSYNSPLHF TGTGCCAGCAGCGTCACCGGGACAGGGTCTTATAATTCACCCCTCCACTTT
TRBD2 many TRBJ2-1 TRBV11-2 CASSALGGRNEQFF TGTGCCAGCAGCGCCCTCGGGGGGAGGAATGAGCAGTTCTTC
NA few TRBJ2-2 TRBV2 CASMGGPNTGELFF TGTGCCAGCATGGGGGGGCCGAACACCGGGGAGCTGTTTTTT
NA many TRBJ1-2 TRBV7-2 CASSIRLTNYGYTF TGTGCCAGCAGCATAAGGCTCACTAACTATGGCTACACCTTC
TRBD2 NA TRBJ2-1 TRBV2 CASRILAGGPSNEQFF TGTGCCAGCAGAATACTAGCGGGAGGGCCTTCAAATGAGCAGTTCTTC
NA many TRBJ2-1 TRBV27 CASSSGGREQFF TGTGCCAGCAGTTCGGGGGGCCGGGAGCAGTTCTTC
TRBD2 NA TRBJ2-4 TRBV5-1 CASSLRTSGEGDIQYF TGCGCCAGCAGCTTGCGGACTAGCGGGGAGGGGGACATTCAGTACTTC